This T cell receptor beta chain came from a study of T cells after somatic rescue of genetic block. The V segment lost 3 bases and the J segment 1 base; nucleotides outside the gene matches: 9. The CDR3 spans 18 residues. The germline V gene encodes CDR1 MGHRA and CDR2 YSYEKL. Libraries were prepared by immunoSEQ multiplex PCR; TCRdb keeps only in-frame clonotypes and omits some of them. The profile shows about 12,000 clones, 70% to 75% of them singletons. This clone was recorded a few times. The V gene is TRBV4-1, the J gene TRBJ2-2; 9 nucleotides align to TRBD1. The sequencing input was peripheral blood mononuclear cells (PBMCs). The sequence was collected from a boy under 18. DNA of the CDR3: TGCGCCAGCAGCCATATCCCTAGGGGACAGGGGAACACCGGGGAGCTGTTTTTT. Translation gives CASSHIPRGQGNTGELFF.